These 21 T cell receptor beta chains came from one sample sequenced in a study of T-cell memory formation after mild COVID-19. TCRdb used MiXCR to reprocess the 5' RACE reads, holding one entry per CDR3 protein. The repertoire holds around 390,000 distinct CDR3 sequences, with 16% as singletons. Specimen: PBMCs or a T cell subset sorted from them (not recorded which). Receptors originate from a man between 18 and 29 years old who had mild COVID-19 (a few samples of this study predate the infection). Cell type and time point are not known.

This clonotype was seen more than once but under ten times. The chain recombines TRBV12-3 or TRBV12-4 with TRBJ2-6, with D possibly TRBD1 on 6 matching bases. V was cut by 5 bases and J by 4 bases, with 9 bases left in between. The CDR3 length is 14 residues. The CDR3 reads CASSQGPGANVLTF. DNA of the CDR3: TGTGCCAGCAGTCAGGGGCCCGGGGCCAACGTCCTGACTTTC.

This clonotype turned up a few times. V and J are TRBV19 and TRBJ1-5; tentative D call: TRBD1 (6 bases). Germline V gene data show CDR1 as LNHDA and CDR2 as SQIVND (reference sequence). This CDR3 is built from 15 residues. V gave up 6 bases and J gave up 5 bases, with 17 bases separating them. CDR3 sequence (DNA): TGTGCCAGTAGCGGGATGGGGGCCGAGGATCAGCCCCAGCATTTT. This encodes CASSGMGAEDQPQHF.

The chain employs TRBV6-6 and TRBJ2-7; 11 nucleotides line up with TRBD2. Germline values: CDR1 MNHNY, CDR2 SVGAGI (reference sequence). The CDR3 has 12 amino acids. Germline trimming cut 4 bases from V and 7 bases from J; bases unmatched to any gene: 0. The CDR3 protein is CASSSSGGEQYV. Here the CDR3 DNA reads TGTGCCAGCAGTTCTAGCGGGGGGGAGCAGTACGTC.

The chain recombines TRBV27 with TRBJ2-2; 9 nucleotides line up with TRBD2. The CDR3 extends over 14 amino acids. The V gene end was trimmed by 3 bases and the J gene end by 8 bases; junction bases not matched to a gene: 4. CDR1 is MNHEY and CDR2 is SMNVEV in the germline V gene (reference sequence). CDR3 nucleotides: TGTGCCAGCAGTTTGGGACTAGCACCGGGGGAGCTGTTTTTT. Translated: CASSLGLAPGELFF.

This clonotype was observed a handful of times. The chain carries TRBV20-1 and TRBJ2-1, with 11 bases aligning to TRBD1. From germline, CDR1 is DFQATT and CDR2 SNEGSKA (reference sequence). CDR3 length: 17 residues. The trim removed 1 base at V and 6 bases at J, leaving 11 bases unmatched. The CDR3 sequence is CSARGYEGGTGGNEQFF. In DNA, the CDR3 is TGCAGTGCTAGAGGATATGAAGGAGGGACAGGGGGCAATGAGCAGTTCTTC.

This clonotype was picked up a small number of times. This chain joins TRBV12-3 or TRBV12-4 and TRBJ1-1, with unresolved D. The germline V and J ends were trimmed by 5 bases and 0 bases, with 10 bases remaining between them. This CDR3 spans 14 amino acids. CDR3 sequence: CASSGQQMNTEAFF. The CDR3 region has the DNA TGTGCCAGCAGTGGCCAACAGATGAACACTGAAGCTTTCTTT.

This clonotype was picked up a small number of times. This rearrangement joins TRBV11-3 to TRBJ2-7, with D unresolved. V lost 0 bases to trimming and J lost 3 bases, with 12 bases between them. The germline CDR1 and CDR2 sequences are SGHNT and YENEEA. The CDR3 consists of 15 residues. CDR3 nucleotides: TGTGCCAGCAGCTTAGATGTTGCCCCGTACTACGAGCAGTACTTC. It is translated as CASSLDVAPYYEQYF.

The chain uses TRBV4-1 and TRBJ2-2; TRBD1 matches 9 bases. V trimming: 4 bases; J trimming: 7 bases; junction bases outside the gene matches: 10. Germline V gene sequence: CDR1 MGHRA, CDR2 YSYEKL. The CDR3 has 16 residues. In nucleotides, the CDR3 is TGCGCCAGCAGCCCACAAGGACAGGGGACGGACGGGGAGCTGTTTTTT. Amino acids: CASSPQGQGTDGELFF.

Concerning this clonotype: Its ends do not fully match the called genes, so a read error is possible. The chain joins TRBV20-1 to TRBJ2-7; no reliable D call. CDR3 length: 15 amino acids. Germline V lookup: CDR1 DFQATT, CDR2 SNEGSKA (reference sequence). The CDR3 loop reads CRARDGQVPSYEQYF. CDR3 sequence (DNA): TGCCGTGCTAGAGATGGGCAGGTCCCCTCCTACGAGCAGTACTTC.

The chain combines TRBV10-1 with TRBJ2-7, with 8 bases aligning to TRBD2. CDR1 and CDR2 (germline): WNHNN, SYGVQD (reference sequence). CDR3 size: 15 residues. The trim removed 6 bases at V and 5 bases at J, leaving 12 bases unmatched. Written as DNA, the CDR3 is TGCGCCAGCAGCCCGGGGGGACTAGATAGCGACGAGCAGTACTTC. It encodes CASSPGGLDSDEQYF.

The J gene is TRBJ1-1, the V gene TRBV3-1, with TRBD1 matching 7 bases. This CDR3 is 15 amino acids long. The germline V gene has CDR1 LGHDT and CDR2 YNNKEL (reference sequence). V lost 0 bases to trimming and J lost 6 bases; unmatched junction nucleotides: 7. The CDR3 coding sequence is TGTGCCAGCAGCCAAGATTGGGGCAGGGGGGCTGAAGCTTTCTTT. It yields the protein CASSQDWGRGAEAFF. The full variable domain, in which reference TRBV3-1 and TRBJ1-1 provide the parts outside the CDR3, is DTAVSQTPKYLVTQMGNDKSIKCEQNLGHDTMYWYKQDSKKFLKIMFSYNNKELIINETVPNRFSPKSPDKAHLNLHINSLELGDSAVYFCASSQDWGRGAEAFFGQGTRLTVV.

The chain uses TRBV7-6 and TRBJ2-3; D is tentatively TRBD1 or TRBD2 (6 bases each). Germline V gene data show CDR1 as SGHVS and CDR2 as FNYEAQ. The CDR3 is 15 amino acids. V lost 1 base and J 3 bases, leaving 11 bases between the germline ends. In nucleotides, the CDR3 is TGTGCCAGCAGCTTAGAGGAGGGGGTTACAGATACGCAGTATTTT. It translates to CASSLEEGVTDTQYF.

This rearrangement joins TRBV29-1 to TRBJ2-1; possibly TRBD1 or TRBD2 for D (6 bases each). CDR1 SQVTM and CDR2 ANQGSEA come from the germline V gene. The CDR3 is made up of 13 amino acids. V shed 4 bases and J shed 6 bases, with 13 bases lying between them. CDR3 DNA sequence: TGCAGCGTTGCCTATTGGGGGGCCAATGAGCAGTTCTTC. Amino acids: CSVAYWGANEQFF.

In its sample, this clonotype was seen a few times. The junction departs from germline at one end; a sequencing error may be responsible. This sequence joins TRBV20-1 and TRBJ2-1; no definite D call. The CDR3 consists of 14 residues. CDR1 DFQATT and CDR2 SNEGSKA come from the germline V gene (reference sequence). CDR3 coding DNA: TGCAGTGCTAGAGATTCTGTAGTCGGTCAATTGTGCGTCTTC. This codes for CSARDSVVGQLCVF.

This clonotype was counted a few times. The chain combines TRBV7-3 with TRBJ2-3; D unclear. The germline gives CDR1 SGHTA, CDR2 FQGTGA. CDR3 length: 15 residues. The germline V and J ends were trimmed by 4 bases and 2 bases, with 13 bases remaining between them. The CDR3 here is CASSSLGGYTDTQYF. The CDR3 DNA reads TGTGCCAGCAGCTCTTTGGGCGGCTACACAGATACGCAGTATTTT.

This clonotype was seen only a few times. The V call is TRBV7-2, the J call TRBJ1-1; possibly TRBD1 for D (5 bases). Germline V gene lookup returns CDR1 SGHTA and CDR2 FQGNSA. The length of the CDR3 is 14 residues. V gave up 5 bases and J gave up 4 bases, with 14 bases separating them. CDR3: CASSPQGRGTEAFF. CDR3 sequence (DNA): TGTGCCAGCAGCCCCCAGGGTAGGGGCACTGAAGCTTTCTTT. Supplemented by reference TRBV7-2 and TRBJ1-1, the full variable domain reads GAGVSQSPSNKVTEKGKDVELRCDPISGHTALYWYRQSLGQGLEFLIYFQGNSAPDKSGLPSDRFSAERTGGSVSTLTIQRTQQEDSAVYLCASSPQGRGTEAFFGQGTRLTVV.

V gene TRBV5-1 combines with J gene TRBJ1-1; TRBD1 agrees at 9 bases. V dropped 3 bases and J dropped 8; count of bases not matched to a gene: 8. From germline, CDR1 is SGHRS and CDR2 YFSETQ. This CDR3 has 14 residues. The CDR3 DNA is TGCGCCAGCAGCTCAACCCCCGGGACAGGGGAAGCTTTCTTT. Protein sequence: CASSSTPGTGEAFF. The variable domain in full, with the rest retrieved from reference TRBV5-1 and TRBJ1-1, is KAGVTQTPRYLIKTRGQQVTLSCSPISGHRSVSWYQQTPGQGLQFLFEYFSETQRNKGNFPGRFSGRQFSNSRSEMNVSTLELGDSALYLCASSSTPGTGEAFFGQGTRLTVV.

The V and J genes are TRBV5-1 and TRBJ1-4; 9 nucleotides agree with TRBD1. CDR3 length: 14 residues. Germline assignment: CDR1 SGHRS and CDR2 YFSETQ. V dropped 4 bases and J dropped 8; count of bases not matched to a gene: 6. The CDR3 DNA reads TGCGCCAGCAGCGAACAGGGGGCGGAAGAAAAACTGTTTTTT. Protein product: CASSEQGAEEKLFF.

The rearrangement uses TRBV3-1 and TRBJ2-7; no clear D gene. Germline lookup yields CDR1 LGHDT and CDR2 YNNKEL (reference sequence). The CDR3 spans 13 residues. The V end was cut by 1 base, the J end by 0 bases, with 4 bases between. The CDR3 DNA reads TGTGCCAGCAGCCAAGGGAACTCCTACGAGCAGTACGTC. Protein product: CASSQGNSYEQYV.

This clonotype has at least ten counts. The chain links TRBV28 to TRBJ2-1; no definite D call. CDR1 is MDHEN, CDR2 SYDVKM, per germline. Trimming stripped 2 bases from V and 5 bases from J, with 4 bases between. This CDR3 spans 12 amino acids. CDR3 in DNA: TGTGCCAGCAGTTTACCCCACAATGAGCAGTTCTTC. Translating it yields CASSLPHNEQFF.

This sequence joins TRBV20-1 and TRBJ1-5; TRBD1 matches at 8 bases. This CDR3 is 15 amino acids long. V gave up 5 bases and J gave up 5 bases; unmatched junction bases: 11. Per germline, CDR1 DFQATT and CDR2 SNEGSKA (reference sequence). CDR3 sequence reads: CSAGKLGQGDQPQHF. CDR3 DNA: TGCAGTGCTGGAAAACTCGGACAGGGTGATCAGCCCCAGCATTTT.